One sample yielded the 31 T cell receptor beta chains listed below, sequenced in a study of control samples from healthy donors and cancer patients. Sequencing used immunoSEQ multiplex PCR; TCRdb keeps in-frame clones, though not all of them. Of 150,000 to 170,000 clones listed, approximately 94% are singletons. Sequencing used blood. These receptors were obtained from a man aged 35 to 55 in good health.

This clone was seen only once. The genes are TRBV19 and TRBJ1-3; no clear D. Trimming stripped 7 bases from V and 2 bases from J, with 6 bases between. The V gene's germline CDR1 is LNHDA and CDR2 SQIVND (reference sequence). The length of the CDR3 is 12 residues. The CDR3 DNA sequence: TGTGCCAGTAACCGACCTGGAAACACCATATATTTT. Translation: CASNRPGNTIYF. The full variable domain, completed using reference TRBV19 and TRBJ1-3, is DGGITQSPKYLFRKEGQNVTLSCEQNLNHDAMYWYRQDPGQGLRLIYYSQIVNDFQKGDIAEGYSVSREKKESFPLTVTSAQKNPTAFYLCASNRPGNTIYFGEGSWLTVV.

V gene TRBV15 combines with J gene TRBJ1-1; possibly TRBD1 for D (6 bases). With 8 bases removed from V and 4 bases from J, the gap between germline ends came to 17 bases. The CDR3 loop spans 14 amino acids. Germline V gene sequence: CDR1 LNHNV, CDR2 YYDKDF (reference sequence). For the CDR3, the DNA is TGTGCCACCTCCCAAGGGGGGGCATTCACTGAAGCTTTCTTT. Translated: CATSQGGAFTEAFF.

This clone was seen a single time. The genes are TRBV2 and TRBJ2-1; D is possibly TRBD2 (6 bases). CDR1 is SNHLY and CDR2 is FYNNEI in the germline V gene. The V and J ends lost 8 bases and 0 bases respectively, with 8 bases between them. The CDR3 runs 13 residues. In nucleotides, the CDR3 is TGTGCCAGCCTAGCGAACTCCTACAATGAGCAGTTCTTC. As protein: CASLANSYNEQFF.

This chain connects TRBV5-4 to TRBJ1-6; the match to TRBD1 covers 10 bases. The germline V gene encodes CDR1 SGHNT and CDR2 YYREEE (reference sequence). The CDR3 has 17 residues. The V segment lost 0 bases and the J segment 7 bases; nucleotides outside the gene matches: 7. The CDR3 here is CASSLVGAGQGNSPLHF. The DNA of the CDR3 is TGTGCCAGCAGCTTGGTTGGCGCGGGACAGGGGAATTCACCCCTCCACTTT.

CDR3 amino acids: CASSLVGEPYNSPLHF. CDR3 sequence (DNA): TGCGCCAGCAGCTTGGTGGGTGAGCCCTATAATTCACCCCTCCACTTT. This chain uses TRBV5-1 with TRBJ1-6; D gene uncertain. From germline, CDR1 is SGHRS and CDR2 YFSETQ. The V end was cut by 0 bases, the J end by 2 bases, with 9 bases between. This CDR3 has 16 amino acids.

The chain carries TRBV5-1 and TRBJ1-1; possibly TRBD1 for D (5 bases). V was pared by 0 bases and J by 1 base, with 22 bases between. Germline loops: CDR1 SGHRS, CDR2 YFSETQ. CDR3 size: 19 residues. CDR3 residues: CASSLAWDPFWTRNTEAFF. CDR3 nucleotides: TGCGCCAGCAGCTTGGCCTGGGACCCTTTTTGGACGAGGAACACTGAAGCTTTCTTT.

The CDR3 bases are TGTGCCAGCAGCCAAGACAGGGTCTCTGGAAACACCATATATTTT. It specifies CASSQDRVSGNTIYF. The genes are TRBV6-2 or TRBV6-3 and TRBJ1-3, with 7 positions matching TRBD1. Germline V lookup: CDR1 MNHEY, CDR2 SVGEGT. This CDR3 is built from 15 residues. Germline trimming cut 6 bases from V and 0 bases from J; bases unmatched to any gene: 5.

The chain has TRBV28 and TRBJ1-2; D unclear. The CDR3 is 11 residues long. Trimming left V 8 bases short and J 5 bases short, with 9 bases between. From germline, CDR1 is MDHEN and CDR2 SYDVKM. The CDR3 spells CASRGGYGYTF. The CDR3 bases are TGTGCCAGCCGGGGAGGGTATGGCTACACCTTC.

The genes are TRBV19 and TRBJ1-1; TRBD1 aligns across 9 bases. The CDR3 runs to 15 residues. The V gene end was trimmed by 7 bases and the J gene end by 0 bases; junction bases not matched to a gene: 6. Germline CDR1 LNHDA, CDR2 SQIVND (reference sequence). The CDR3 spells CASTTGGLMNTEAFF. Written as DNA, the CDR3 is TGTGCCAGTACGACAGGGGGATTGATGAACACTGAAGCTTTCTTT.

The chain links TRBV30 to TRBJ1-6; D is possibly TRBD1 (5 bases). The germline V gene has CDR1 GTSNPN and CDR2 SVGIG (reference sequence). This CDR3 has 14 residues. The V end was cut by 4 bases, the J end by 6 bases, with 13 bases between. For the CDR3, the DNA is TGTGCCTGGACGGGACCGACTGTTAATTCACCCCTCCACTTT. Its translation is CAWTGPTVNSPLHF.

Only one count was recorded for this clone. The genes are TRBV13 and TRBJ1-1, with 10 bases fitting TRBD1. The length of the CDR3 is 14 residues. Germline V gene lookup returns CDR1 PRHDT and CDR2 FYEKMQ (reference sequence). Trimming took 5 bases from V and 3 from J; bases not matched to a gene: 3. CDR3 protein: CASSGGQGYTEAFF. The CDR3 bases are TGTGCCAGCAGCGGGGGACAGGGGTACACTGAAGCTTTCTTT.

The V and J genes are TRBV27 and TRBJ2-3; TRBD1 agrees at 10 bases. The V gene's germline CDR1 is MNHEY and CDR2 SMNVEV (reference sequence). After removal of 1 base from V and 3 bases from J, the junction contained 4 bases not matched to a gene. This CDR3 comprises 16 residues. This chain's CDR3 is CASSLLRGQGTDTQYF. CDR3 bases: TGTGCCAGCAGTTTATTACGGGGACAGGGGACAGATACGCAGTATTTT.

The J gene is TRBJ1-5, the V gene TRBV24-1; 8 nucleotides line up with TRBD1. J gave up 2 bases and V 0 bases, and 8 bases lay outside the gene matches. This CDR3 has 18 residues. The germline gives CDR1 KGHDR, CDR2 SFDVKD. In DNA form, the CDR3 reads TGTGCCACCAGTGATTTGAGGACAGGGTGGTCCGGCAATCAGCCCCAGCATTTT. It is translated as CATSDLRTGWSGNQPQHF.

The genes are TRBV28 and TRBJ2-7, with TRBD1 as a possible D gene (5 bases). Germline CDR1 is MDHEN and CDR2 is SYDVKM. The V gene lost 2 bases and the J gene lost 6 bases, with 5 bases spanning the gap. The CDR3 has 11 amino acids. The CDR3: CASSLQGEQYF. The CDR3 bases are TGTGCCAGCAGTTTACAGGGCGAGCAGTACTTC.

The chain carries TRBV5-4 and TRBJ2-7; D is unresolved. This CDR3 region has 15 residues. V lost 5 bases to trimming and J lost 0 bases, with 15 bases between them. CDR1 and CDR2 (germline): SGHNT, YYREEE (reference sequence). This CDR3 reads CASSYGSSSSYEQYF. The CDR3 DNA reads as TGTGCCAGCAGTTACGGGTCCTCTTCCTCCTACGAGCAGTACTTC.

V gene TRBV28 combines with J gene TRBJ1-5, with D perhaps TRBD1 (5 bases). With 0 bases removed from V and 6 bases from J, the gap between germline ends came to 9 bases. Germline CDR1 is MDHEN and CDR2 is SYDVKM. This CDR3 has 14 amino acids. CDR3 in amino acids: CASSLWRQGQPQHF. CDR3 bases: TGTGCCAGCAGTTTATGGCGTCAGGGTCAGCCCCAGCATTTT.

The V and J genes are TRBV29-1 and TRBJ1-3; D remains ambiguous. Germline CDR1 is SQVTM and CDR2 is ANQGSEA. This CDR3 has 15 residues. Deletions cut 0 bases from V and 0 bases from J, with 9 bases between. As DNA, the CDR3 is TGCAGCGTTGAAGATCTGGTACTCTCTGGAAACACCATATATTTT. Protein product: CSVEDLVLSGNTIYF.

The genes are TRBV3-1 (or the pseudogene TRBV3-2) and TRBJ2-3; 7 bases are a match to TRBD2. CDR3 size: 15 residues. Germline CDR1 and CDR2: LGHDT and YNNKEL (reference sequence). J was trimmed by 1 base and V by 0 bases; bases with no gene match: 1. The CDR3 sequence: CASSQDRGGTDTQYF. The CDR3 region has the DNA TGTGCCAGCAGCCAAGATCGGGGGGGCACAGATACGCAGTATTTT.

V gene TRBV30 combines with J gene TRBJ2-3, with unresolved D. The CDR3 is 13 residues long. Germline assignment: CDR1 GTSNPN and CDR2 SVGIG (reference sequence). Trimming shortened V by 5 bases and J by 0 bases, and 9 bases separated the two germline ends. This CDR3 is CAWSASSTDTQYF. The CDR3 DNA reads as TGTGCCTGGTCGGCCTCTAGCACAGATACGCAGTATTTT.

This chain links TRBV6-2 or TRBV6-3 with TRBJ1-6; D remains unclear. The CDR3 loop spans 18 amino acids. The V gene lost 2 bases and the J gene lost 3 bases, with 17 bases spanning the gap. The germline V gene has CDR1 MNHEY and CDR2 SVGEGT. The CDR3 DNA follows: TGTGCCAGCAGTTACGGTCAGCTTACCACCGTCTATAATTCACCCCTCCACTTT. This translates into CASSYGQLTTVYNSPLHF.

J is TRBJ2-7 and V is TRBV29-1; D tentatively fits TRBD1 or TRBD2 (5 bases each). In germline, CDR1 is SQVTM, CDR2 ANQGSEA. The V end lost 3 bases, the J end lost 1 base, and 10 bases lay between the germline ends. CDR3 size: 13 residues. In nucleotides, the CDR3 is TGCAGCGTTGAGGGGACCGCGTCCTACGAGCAGTACTTC. It encodes CSVEGTASYEQYF.

The rearrangement joins TRBV18 to TRBJ2-5; maybe TRBD2 (6 bases). The CDR3 totals 15 residues. The V gene's germline CDR1 is KGHSH and CDR2 LQKENI. With 2 bases removed from V and 4 bases from J, the gap between germline ends came to 14 bases. The DNA for the CDR3 is TGTGCCAGCTCACCAAGGGGCGGGGTCGGAGAGACCCAGTACTTC. Its translation is CASSPRGGVGETQYF.

The genes are TRBV19 and TRBJ2-7, with D perhaps TRBD1 or TRBD2 (5 bases each). Germline V gene lookup returns CDR1 LNHDA and CDR2 SQIVND (reference sequence). The CDR3 spans 13 residues. The V end lost 6 bases, the J end lost 4 bases, and 13 bases lay between the germline ends. The CDR3 DNA is TGTGCCAGTAGCGGGACCACGGGGTACGAGCAGTACTTC. The encoded protein is CASSGTTGYEQYF.

The chain uses TRBV9 and TRBJ1-2; tentative D call: TRBD1 (5 bases). The V end lost 0 bases, the J end lost 4 bases, and 16 bases lay between the germline ends. Germline CDR1 reads SGDLS; CDR2 reads YYNGEE. The CDR3 length is 16 residues. The CDR3 protein is CASSVGGEASGYGYTF. DNA of the CDR3: TGTGCCAGCAGCGTAGGGGGGGAGGCCTCGGGCTATGGCTACACCTTC.

This clone appeared a single time. The chain employs TRBV9 and TRBJ2-1; 14 positions agree with TRBD2. V was clipped by 0 bases and J by 6 bases; unmatched bases: 14. The CDR3 covers 20 residues. The V gene's germline CDR1 is SGDLS and CDR2 YYNGEE. For the CDR3, the DNA is TGTGCCAGCAGCGTAGCGGAGACTAGCGGGGGGGGAAGGACTATCAATGAGCAGTTCTTC. It encodes CASSVAETSGGGRTINEQFF.

The rearrangement links TRBV6-1 to TRBJ1-6, with TRBD1 as a possible D gene (5 bases). Germline V gene data show CDR1 as MNHNS and CDR2 as SASEGT. The CDR3 runs to 15 residues. Deletions cut 3 bases from V and 9 bases from J, with 15 bases between. The CDR3 region is CASSDGGAGGSPLHF. The DNA of the CDR3 is TGTGCCAGCAGTGACGGGGGTGCGGGGGGTTCACCCCTCCACTTT.

The rearrangement joins TRBV11-2 to TRBJ2-7, with a tentative D call TRBD1 (5 bases). Germline V gene lookup returns CDR1 SGHAT and CDR2 FQNNGV. With 1 base removed from V and 0 bases from J, the gap between germline ends came to 10 bases. This CDR3 comprises 15 residues. CDR3: CASSLARVGSYEQYF. The CDR3 nucleotides read TGTGCCAGCAGCTTAGCCAGGGTTGGCTCCTACGAGCAGTACTTC.

V and J are TRBV24-1 and TRBJ1-2; D perhaps matches TRBD1 (6 bases). The V and J ends lost 9 bases and 3 bases respectively, with 10 bases between them. Germline-derived CDR1 and CDR2 are KGHDR and SFDVKD. The CDR3 totals 12 residues. This chain's CDR3 is CATPRTDYGYTF. CDR3 DNA sequence: TGTGCCACCCCCCGGACAGACTATGGCTACACCTTC.

The chain has TRBV30 and TRBJ2-3, with a tentative D call TRBD1 (5 bases). Germline V gives CDR1 GTSNPN, CDR2 SVGIG (reference sequence). This CDR3 has 12 residues. V shed 4 bases and J shed 6 bases, with 11 bases lying between them. Written as DNA, the CDR3 is TGTGCCTGGACGAAGGGGCGGGATACGCAGTATTTT. As protein: CAWTKGRDTQYF.

This rearrangement joins TRBV19 to TRBJ2-3; 9 bases match TRBD2. CDR1 LNHDA and CDR2 SQIVND come from the germline V gene (reference sequence). The V gene end was trimmed by 8 bases and the J gene end by 2 bases; junction bases not matched to a gene: 8. The CDR3 covers 15 residues. Here the CDR3 reads CASAPKRGATDTQYF. The CDR3, as DNA: TGTGCCAGTGCCCCCAAGCGGGGGGCCACAGATACGCAGTATTTT.

Only one count was recorded for this clone. The chain has TRBV2 and TRBJ1-3; D gene unclear. The CDR3 covers 13 residues. Looked up from germline, CDR1 is SNHLY and CDR2 is FYNNEI. Trimming left V 6 bases short and J 1 base short, with 7 bases between. CDR3 in DNA: TGTGCCAGCAGCCAAGGGTCTGGAAACACCATATATTTT. Protein sequence: CASSQGSGNTIYF.